The next 28 T cell receptor beta chains were all read from a single sample in a study of cytomegalovirus exposure and HLA in healthy donors. Researchers ran the PCR with 60 Vbeta and 13 Jbeta primers. Profiling relied on immunoSEQ multiplex PCR, and the TCRdb table lists in-frame clones only, not all of them. This table holds 200,000 or so clones, approximately 80% found once. The sample was PBMCs. The receptor set was obtained from a man between 25 and 39 years old in good health and CMV-seronegative.

This clone was seen just once. V is TRBV27 and J is TRBJ2-3; TRBD1 agrees at 10 bases. Germline lookup yields CDR1 MNHEY and CDR2 SMNVEV (reference sequence). CDR3 length: 16 residues. Trimming cost V 5 bases and J 1 base; bases outside gene matches: 6. The CDR3 DNA reads TGTGCCAGCAGTCTCCTTGGACAGGGGGGCACAGATACGCAGTATTTT. Encoded protein: CASSLLGQGGTDTQYF.

This clone was detected a few times. The chain uses TRBV2 and TRBJ2-1, with D unresolved. The V gene lost 6 bases and the J gene lost 9 bases, with 12 bases spanning the gap. Germline V gene lookup returns CDR1 SNHLY and CDR2 FYNNEI. The CDR3 runs 12 residues. CDR3: CASSPTSFEQFF. The DNA for the CDR3 is TGTGCCAGCAGCCCCACTTCGTTTGAGCAGTTCTTC.

The CDR3 coding sequence is TGTGCCAGCAGTCCCGGACTTAACACTGAAGCTTTCTTT. It translates to CASSPGLNTEAFF. The chain employs TRBV27 and TRBJ1-1, with no clear D. The CDR3 is made up of 13 amino acids. Germline CDR1 reads MNHEY; CDR2 reads SMNVEV (reference sequence). V was trimmed by 5 bases and J by 2 bases, leaving 9 bases between them.

This clone was picked up one time. This chain links TRBV29-1 with TRBJ1-1; 7 bases fit TRBD1. Trimming removed 7 bases from V and 4 bases from J; junction bases left unmatched: 6. The germline CDR1 and CDR2 sequences are SQVTM and ANQGSEA. There are 12 residues in the CDR3. The chain's CDR3 is CSARTGVTEAFF. The CDR3 coding sequence is TGCAGCGCCCGGACAGGAGTCACTGAAGCTTTCTTT.

This chain joins TRBV7-9 and TRBJ2-7; 8 bases map to TRBD2. CDR1 SEHNR and CDR2 FQNEAQ come from the germline V gene (reference sequence). V lost 7 bases to trimming and J lost 7 bases; unmatched junction nucleotides: 9. CDR3 length equals 13 residues. This chain's CDR3 is CASKDGGVGEQYF. Here the CDR3 DNA reads TGTGCCAGCAAAGACGGGGGGGTTGGGGAGCAGTACTTC.

The chain recombines TRBV6-6 with TRBJ1-4, with a tentative D call TRBD1 (6 bases). Germline CDR1 MNHNY, CDR2 SVGAGI (reference sequence). Trimming removed 7 bases at V and 7 bases at J, with 16 bases between. The length of the CDR3 is 14 residues. The CDR3 DNA reads TGTGCCAGCACCTGGGGGGGGGCTGGTGAAAAACTGTTTTTT. This gives the protein CASTWGGAGEKLFF.

This clone was recorded once. The chain recombines TRBV19 with TRBJ2-3, with 8 positions matching TRBD1. J lost 4 bases, V lost 5 bases, and 5 bases had no gene match. Per germline, CDR1 LNHDA and CDR2 SQIVND (reference sequence). The CDR3 spans 14 residues. The CDR3 DNA reads as TGTGCCAGTAGTTTGGGACAGGCCGCAGATACGCAGTATTTT. It is translated as CASSLGQAADTQYF.

This chain uses TRBV5-6 with TRBJ2-3; weak D call: TRBD1 (6 bases). The CDR3 length is 14 residues. Per the germline V gene, CDR1 is SGHDT and CDR2 is YYEEEE. V was clipped by 3 bases and J by 4 bases, with 12 bases between them. CDR3 region: CASSSGTFSDTQYF. The DNA for the CDR3 is TGTGCCAGCAGCTCGGGGACATTCTCAGATACGCAGTATTTT.

The rearrangement uses TRBV7-9 and TRBJ2-3; TRBD2 agrees at 9 bases. This CDR3 comprises 15 residues. V lost 7 bases, J lost 4 bases, and 9 bases stayed unmatched. Germline CDR1 reads SEHNR; CDR2 reads FQNEAQ (reference sequence). This CDR3 is CASTETSGTPDTQYF. The CDR3 DNA reads TGTGCCAGCACCGAGACTAGCGGCACCCCAGATACGCAGTATTTT.

This clone was found a few times. The CDR3 DNA reads as TGCGCCAGCAGCCATGACCGGGACAGACCTTACGAGCAGTACTTC. This codes for CASSHDRDRPYEQYF. The chain links TRBV5-1 to TRBJ2-7, with 7 bases fitting TRBD1. Germline CDR1 and CDR2: SGHRS and YFSETQ. Trimming took 4 bases from V and 4 from J; bases not matched to a gene: 11. This CDR3 region has 15 residues. Using reference TRBV5-1 and TRBJ2-7 for the parts outside the CDR3, the full variable domain is KAGVTQTPRYLIKTRGQQVTLSCSPISGHRSVSWYQQTPGQGLQFLFEYFSETQRNKGNFPGRFSGRQFSNSRSEMNVSTLELGDSALYLCASSHDRDRPYEQYFGPGTRLTVT.

A few counts support this clone. V usage is TRBV28 and J usage is TRBJ1-1, with D possibly TRBD1 on 6 matching bases. Per germline, CDR1 MDHEN and CDR2 SYDVKM. Trimming took off 4 bases at V and 5 bases at J, with 17 bases between the two ends. The CDR3 contains 15 residues. The CDR3 loop is CASSYFRGVGTEAFF. The CDR3 DNA follows: TGTGCCAGCAGTTACTTCAGGGGAGTTGGGACTGAAGCTTTCTTT.

This clone came up once. V gene TRBV6-1 combines with J gene TRBJ2-7; possible D gene TRBD1, 5 bases. This CDR3 spans 14 amino acids. The germline V and J ends were trimmed by 7 bases and 2 bases, with 15 bases remaining between them. Germline V gene lookup returns CDR1 MNHNS and CDR2 SASEGT. Written as DNA, the CDR3 is TGTGCCAGCAATATCGGACACAGAGCCTACGAGCAGTACTTC. It is translated as CASNIGHRAYEQYF.

Concerning this clone itself: Given the absence of the conserved phenylalanine or tryptophan at the CDR3 end, a read error is likely. No DNA is shown, since the ends of the CDR3 on it are uncertain; the CDR3 is the one TCRdb lists. This chain joins TRBV7-9 and TRBJ2-7; TRBD1 was called by the table and not checked on the DNA. The length of the CDR3 is 13 amino acids, counting both ends. Germline lookup yields CDR1 SEHNR and CDR2 FQNEAQ (reference sequence). CDR3 protein: CSSSLAPRDNPSI.

The chain uses TRBV5-1 and TRBJ1-2; maybe TRBD1 (6 bases). The CDR3 covers 13 residues. Trimming took off 1 base at V and 8 bases at J, with 12 bases between the two ends. Germline CDR1 SGHRS, CDR2 YFSETQ. The CDR3 is CASSLPGAGGYTF. In DNA form, the CDR3 reads TGCGCCAGCAGCTTGCCAGGGGCGGGCGGCTACACCTTC.

The CDR3 loop is CATRNEGSYNEQFF. The CDR3 DNA follows: TGTGCCACCCGAAACGAGGGCAGCTACAATGAGCAGTTCTTC. This sequence joins TRBV10-3 and TRBJ2-1; possibly TRBD2 for D (5 bases). From germline, CDR1 is ENHRY and CDR2 SYGVKD. V lost 10 bases to trimming and J lost 3 bases, with 16 bases between them. The CDR3 runs to 14 residues.

This clone was counted a few times. V and J are TRBV2 and TRBJ2-5; the D is unclear. CDR1 SNHLY and CDR2 FYNNEI come from the germline V gene. This CDR3 is 13 amino acids long. V was trimmed by 4 bases and J by 2 bases, leaving 8 bases between them. CDR3 protein: CASSVAQQETQYF. The CDR3 bases are TGTGCCAGCAGTGTAGCACAACAAGAGACCCAGTACTTC.

This clone occurred a few times. Other DNA variants within this sample encode the same CDR3. This chain links TRBV19 with TRBJ1-1; maybe TRBD1 (6 bases). The CDR3 has 13 amino acids. Looked up from germline, CDR1 is LNHDA and CDR2 is SQIVND (reference sequence). Trimming cost V 5 bases and J 1 base, with 8 bases left between them. CDR3 nucleotides: TGTGCCAGTAGTCCCAGGGGGAACACTGAAGCTTTCTTT. As protein: CASSPRGNTEAFF.

CDR3 DNA sequence: TGTGCCATCAGTGAGTCCACCATCAGGGGATATGGCTACACCTTC. Its protein product is CAISESTIRGYGYTF. The chain is built from TRBV10-3 and TRBJ1-2, with D tentatively TRBD1 (6 bases). Per the germline V gene, CDR1 is ENHRY and CDR2 is SYGVKD. The CDR3 runs 15 residues. V lost 0 bases to trimming and J lost 5 bases, with 13 bases between them.

V is TRBV15 and J is TRBJ2-5, with no clear D. This CDR3 contains 15 residues. CDR1 and CDR2 (germline): LNHNV, YYDKDF (reference sequence). V gave up 1 base and J gave up 0 bases, with 9 bases separating them. The CDR3 nucleotides are TGTGCCACCAGCAGAGTACCCCAGTACCAAGAGACCCAGTACTTC. Its translation is CATSRVPQYQETQYF.

The chain links TRBV5-6 to TRBJ2-3, with TRBD2 matching 8 bases. Germline lookup yields CDR1 SGHDT and CDR2 YYEEEE. The CDR3 length is 16 residues. Trimming cost V 4 bases and J 4 bases; bases outside gene matches: 11. CDR3 sequence reads: CASSRLGLAGSDTQYF. The CDR3 DNA is TGTGCCAGCAGCCGGCTCGGACTAGCAGGCTCAGATACGCAGTATTTT.

In its sample, this clone was seen once. This chain links TRBV4-3 with TRBJ2-1; tentative D call: TRBD1 (6 bases). The CDR3 totals 15 residues. The V gene's germline CDR1 is LGHNA and CDR2 YSLEER. Between the trimmed V and J ends, which lost 1 base and 5 bases, there was a span of 12 bases. The chain's CDR3 is CASSQASTGNNEQFF. CDR3 coding DNA: TGCGCCAGCAGCCAAGCGTCCACAGGGAACAATGAGCAGTTCTTC.

The CDR3 DNA is TGTGCCAGCAACACAGGGGGCAGGGGATCAACTAATGAAAAACTGTTTTTT. This translates into CASNTGGRGSTNEKLFF. The chain recombines TRBV28 with TRBJ1-4, with TRBD1 matching over 9 bases. Losses at the gene ends were 7 bases for V and 0 bases for J; bases not matched to a gene: 9. Germline V lookup: CDR1 MDHEN, CDR2 SYDVKM. The CDR3 consists of 17 residues.

This clone was counted a few times. In nucleotides, the CDR3 is TGTGCCAGCAGTATTGGGGGCTTATATAGCAATCAGCCCCAGCATTTT. Translated, it gives CASSIGGLYSNQPQHF. The V and J genes are TRBV2 and TRBJ1-5; the D gene is possibly TRBD1 (6 bases). This CDR3 region has 16 residues. Germline-derived CDR1 and CDR2 are SNHLY and FYNNEI. V was shortened by 5 bases and J by 0 bases, with 14 bases between the two germline ends.

The J gene is TRBJ2-2, the V gene TRBV18, with a tentative D call TRBD2 (5 bases). There are 16 residues in the CDR3. V was pared by 3 bases and J by 0 bases, with 11 bases between. The germline CDR1 and CDR2 sequences are KGHSH and LQKENI. The chain's CDR3 is CASSPWAAANTGELFF. For the CDR3, the DNA is TGTGCCAGCTCACCTTGGGCAGCGGCGAACACCGGGGAGCTGTTTTTT. The entire variable domain, with the rest obtained from reference TRBV18 and TRBJ2-2, is as follows: NAGVMQNPRHLVRRRGQEARLRCSPMKGHSHVYWYRQLPEEGLKFMVYLQKENIIDESGMPKERFSAEFPKEGPSILRIQQVVRGDSAAYFCASSPWAAANTGELFFGEGSRLTVL.

This sequence joins TRBV2 and TRBJ1-2; D not resolved. Trimming removed 3 bases at V and 6 bases at J, with 8 bases between. The CDR3 runs 12 residues. The V gene's germline CDR1 is SNHLY and CDR2 FYNNEI. DNA for the CDR3: TGTGCCAGCAGTGAGAGCTACGATGGCTACACCTTC. Protein product: CASSESYDGYTF.

This chain links TRBV7-9 with TRBJ1-6; D is possibly TRBD1 (6 bases). The CDR3 totals 17 residues. Germline V gene data show CDR1 as SEHNR and CDR2 as FQNEAQ (reference sequence). V was clipped by 4 bases and J by 5 bases, with 18 bases between them. CDR3 region: CASSSTLQGRNNSPLHF. As DNA, the CDR3 is TGTGCCAGCAGCTCTACCCTCCAGGGGCGTAATAATTCACCCCTCCACTTT.

The chain combines TRBV5-1 with TRBJ2-1; D is unresolved. Per germline, CDR1 SGHRS and CDR2 YFSETQ. Deletions cut 1 base from V and 8 bases from J, with 16 bases between. The CDR3 runs 15 residues. The CDR3 bases are TGCGCCAGCAGCTTGCCTAGGTTACGTATAGATGAGCAGTTCTTC. Residues: CASSLPRLRIDEQFF. Variable domain in full (rest from reference TRBV5-1 and TRBJ2-1): KAGVTQTPRYLIKTRGQQVTLSCSPISGHRSVSWYQQTPGQGLQFLFEYFSETQRNKGNFPGRFSGRQFSNSRSEMNVSTLELGDSALYLCASSLPRLRIDEQFFGPGTRLTVL.

This chain connects TRBV6-1 to TRBJ2-7; 8 bases line up with TRBD1. Germline CDR1 is MNHNS and CDR2 is SASEGT. After removal of 3 bases from V and 0 bases from J, the junction contained 7 bases not matched to a gene. The CDR3 totals 16 residues. CDR3 sequence: CASSEHLDRDSYEQYF. The DNA of the CDR3 is TGTGCCAGCAGTGAGCACCTGGACAGGGACTCCTACGAGCAGTACTTC.